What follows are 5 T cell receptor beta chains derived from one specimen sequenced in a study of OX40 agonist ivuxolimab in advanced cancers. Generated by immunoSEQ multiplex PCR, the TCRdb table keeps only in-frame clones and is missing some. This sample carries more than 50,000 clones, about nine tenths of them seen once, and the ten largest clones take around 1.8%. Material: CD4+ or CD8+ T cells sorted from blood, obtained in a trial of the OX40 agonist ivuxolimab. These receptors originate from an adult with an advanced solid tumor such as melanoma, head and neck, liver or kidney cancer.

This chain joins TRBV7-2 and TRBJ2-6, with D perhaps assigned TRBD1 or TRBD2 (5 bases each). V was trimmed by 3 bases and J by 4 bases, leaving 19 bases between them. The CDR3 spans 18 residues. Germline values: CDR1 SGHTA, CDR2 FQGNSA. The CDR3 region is CASSLPLGPKTGANVLTF. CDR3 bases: TGTGCCAGCAGCTTGCCGTTGGGACCGAAGACAGGGGCCAACGTCCTGACTTTC.

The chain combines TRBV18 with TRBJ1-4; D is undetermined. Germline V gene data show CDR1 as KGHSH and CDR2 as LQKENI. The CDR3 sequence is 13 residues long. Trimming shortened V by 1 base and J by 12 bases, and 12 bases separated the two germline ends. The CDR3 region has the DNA TGTGCCAGCTCACCACTGGGCAGCTCGGAACTGTTTTTT. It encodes CASSPLGSSELFF.

The CDR3 here is CASSPNPDTQYF. CDR3 bases: TGTGCCAGCAGCCCCAACCCAGATACGCAGTATTTT. V and J are TRBV7-6 and TRBJ2-3; D not certain. CDR1 is SGHVS, CDR2 FNYEAQ, per germline. The V and J ends lost 5 bases and 4 bases respectively, with 7 bases between them. CDR3 length: 12 residues.

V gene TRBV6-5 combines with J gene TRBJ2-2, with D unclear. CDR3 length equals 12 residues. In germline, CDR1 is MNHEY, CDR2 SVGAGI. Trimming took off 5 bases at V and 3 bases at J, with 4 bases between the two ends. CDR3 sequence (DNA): TGTGCCAGCAGTCGTGACACCGGGGAGCTGTTTTTT. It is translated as CASSRDTGELFF.

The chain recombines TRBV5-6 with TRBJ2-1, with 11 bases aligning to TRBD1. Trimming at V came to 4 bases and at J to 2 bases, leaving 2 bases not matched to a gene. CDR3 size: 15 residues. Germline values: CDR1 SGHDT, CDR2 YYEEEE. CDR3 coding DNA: TGTGCCAGCAGCGGGGGACAGGGGGCCTACAATGAGCAGTTCTTC. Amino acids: CASSGGQGAYNEQFF.